Below are 11 T cell receptor beta chains sequenced from a single sample in a study of cytomegalovirus exposure and HLA in healthy donors. The PCR ran on 60 Vbeta and 13 Jbeta primers. Profiled with immunoSEQ multiplex PCR; TCRdb holds only in-frame clones, not every one. The sample has 150,000 to 200,000 clones, about 77% seen once. Source material: PBMCs. The receptors stem from a woman aged 30 to 39 in good health and CMV-seropositive.

The V and J genes are TRBV6-5 and TRBJ2-3, with D tentatively TRBD2 (5 bases). CDR1 and CDR2 from the germline V gene are MNHEY and SVGAGI. CDR3 length: 14 residues. V was pared by 2 bases and J by 2 bases, with 8 bases between. CDR3 amino acids: CASSYVEDTDTQYF. CDR3 DNA sequence: TGTGCCAGCAGTTACGTGGAGGACACAGATACGCAGTATTTT.

In this sample, this clone turned up once. The V and J genes are TRBV2 and TRBJ2-1; 8 bases agree with TRBD2. The J segment lost 2 bases and the V segment lost 2 bases, leaving 5 bases of the junction unmatched. The CDR3 covers 16 residues. CDR1 and CDR2 (germline): SNHLY, FYNNEI. Here the CDR3 DNA reads TGTGCCAGCAGTGAATTCGGCGGGAGGCCCTACAATGAGCAGTTCTTC. Translation: CASSEFGGRPYNEQFF.

The chain carries TRBV7-2 and TRBJ2-7; D perhaps matches TRBD2 (5 bases). Germline V CDR1 and CDR2: SGHTA, FQGNSA. The CDR3 sequence is 14 residues long. V lost 11 bases to trimming and J lost 0 bases, with 17 bases between them. The CDR3: CAEGSDGSSYEQYF. CDR3 nucleotides: TGTGCCGAGGGCTCAGACGGTAGCTCCTACGAGCAGTACTTC.

This clone was detected a few times. This chain connects TRBV4-3 to TRBJ1-4; D is undetermined. The CDR3 length is 12 residues. Between the trimmed V and J ends, which lost 3 bases and 7 bases, there was a span of 6 bases. Per germline, CDR1 LGHNA and CDR2 YSLEER. The DNA for the CDR3 is TGCGCCAGCAGCCACGGAGGTGAAAAACTGTTTTTT. Encoded protein: CASSHGGEKLFF.

The chain uses TRBV6-1 and TRBJ2-7; D perhaps matches TRBD1 (6 bases). In germline, CDR1 is MNHNS, CDR2 SASEGT. With 0 bases removed from V and 2 bases from J, the gap between germline ends came to 11 bases. The CDR3 is 15 residues long. The CDR3 is CASSEAGTRTYEQYF. CDR3 DNA sequence: TGTGCCAGCAGTGAAGCGGGGACAAGGACCTACGAGCAGTACTTC.

The V gene is TRBV18, the J gene TRBJ2-1, with 12 nucleotides matching TRBD1. Germline CDR1 KGHSH, CDR2 LQKENI. V lost 6 bases to trimming and J lost 8 bases; unmatched junction nucleotides: 8. The CDR3 sequence is 15 residues long. The DNA of the CDR3 is TGTGCCAGCTCGATGGGACAGGGGGCTATGGATGAGCAGTTCTTC. The encoded protein is CASSMGQGAMDEQFF.

The chain has TRBV28 and TRBJ2-5; 9 nucleotides line up with TRBD1. V lost 5 bases and J lost 5; bases outside the gene matches: 12. CDR3 length equals 16 residues. Germline CDR1 MDHEN, CDR2 SYDVKM. In DNA, the CDR3 is TGTGCCAGCAGTCTTACCGGGACAGGGACGTGGGAGACCCAGTACTTC. It specifies CASSLTGTGTWETQYF.

V and J are TRBV4-1 and TRBJ2-4; maybe TRBD1 (7 bases). Trimming removed 5 bases at V and 3 bases at J, with 20 bases between. The germline CDR1 and CDR2 sequences are MGHRA and YSYEKL. CDR3 length equals 17 residues. CDR3 coding DNA: TGCGCCAGCAGCGGAATCCCAGGGGGGCAGGGCAAAAACATTCAGTACTTC. Protein sequence: CASSGIPGGQGKNIQYF.

The sample holds a few counts of this clone. V gene TRBV7-2 combines with J gene TRBJ2-7, with 8 bases fitting TRBD1. CDR1 SGHTA and CDR2 FQGNSA come from the germline V gene. Unmatched junction bases numbered 3, after V lost 4 bases and J lost 7 bases. This CDR3 has 12 amino acids. CDR3 sequence: CASSSGGGEQYF. The CDR3 region has the DNA TGTGCCAGCAGCTCAGGGGGCGGGGAGCAGTACTTC.

V is TRBV5-1 and J is TRBJ2-3, with D uncertain. There are 13 residues in the CDR3. V was pared by 4 bases and J by 1 base, with 7 bases between. The germline gives CDR1 SGHRS, CDR2 YFSETQ. In DNA, the CDR3 is TGCGCCAGCAGCGCACCGGGCACAGATACGCAGTATTTT. It is translated as CASSAPGTDTQYF.

This clone was counted between two and nine times. This chain joins TRBV9 and TRBJ1-6; D unclear. The germline V and J ends were trimmed by 0 bases and 9 bases, with 19 bases remaining between them. The germline CDR1 and CDR2 sequences are SGDLS and YYNGEE. This CDR3 comprises 17 residues. CDR3 in amino acids: CASSVAPNGVGSSPLHF. The CDR3 DNA reads as TGTGCCAGCAGCGTAGCCCCGAACGGGGTGGGTAGTTCACCCCTCCACTTT.